Included here is one TCR beta chain sequence, with context. These data come from a study of T cells after somatic rescue of genetic block. From germline, CDR1 is MNHEY and CDR2 SMNVEV (reference sequence). The CDR3 sequence is 15 residues long. Trimming removed 5 bases from V and 6 bases from J, with 20 bases in between. Measured with immunoSEQ multiplex PCR; TCRdb has only the in-frame clones, and not every one. Among about 70,000 clones listed, just over 90% were seen once. Material: peripheral blood mononuclear cells (PBMCs). The receptor was isolated from a man aged 35 to 55. V is TRBV27 and J is TRBJ2-7, with a tentative D call TRBD2 (6 bases). The CDR3 reads CASSTRPGTLREQYF. The CDR3 DNA is TGTGCCAGCAGTACAAGGCCGGGGACTCTTCGCGAGCAGTACTTC.